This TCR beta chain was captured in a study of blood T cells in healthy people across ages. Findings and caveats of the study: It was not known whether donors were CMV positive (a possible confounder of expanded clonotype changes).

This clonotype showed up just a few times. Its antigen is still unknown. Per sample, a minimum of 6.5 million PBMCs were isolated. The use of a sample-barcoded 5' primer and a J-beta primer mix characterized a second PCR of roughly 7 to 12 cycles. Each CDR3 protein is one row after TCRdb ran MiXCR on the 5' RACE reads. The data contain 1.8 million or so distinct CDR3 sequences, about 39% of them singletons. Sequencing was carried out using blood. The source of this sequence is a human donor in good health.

CDR3 nucleotide sequence: TGTGCCAGCAGTTACTCCGTAGGCTTGGAGTCCTACGAGCAGTACTTC. It is translated as CASSYSVGLESYEQYF. V usage is TRBV6-5 and J usage is TRBJ2-7; no definite D call. V gave up 0 bases and J gave up 1 base, with 13 bases separating them. CDR3 length: 16 residues. Germline CDR1 MNHEY, CDR2 SVGAGI.